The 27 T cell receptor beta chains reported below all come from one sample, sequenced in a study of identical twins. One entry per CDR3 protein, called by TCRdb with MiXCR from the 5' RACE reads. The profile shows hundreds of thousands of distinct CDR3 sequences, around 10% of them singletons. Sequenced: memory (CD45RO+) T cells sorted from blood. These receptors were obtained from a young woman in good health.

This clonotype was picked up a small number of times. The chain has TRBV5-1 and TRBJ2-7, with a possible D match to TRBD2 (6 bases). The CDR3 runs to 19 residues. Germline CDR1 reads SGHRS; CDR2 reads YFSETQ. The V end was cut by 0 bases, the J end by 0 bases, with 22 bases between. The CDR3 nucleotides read TGCGCCAGCAGCTTGGCCCCCAGGGTTGGGACTCCAAGCTCCTACGAGCAGTACTTC. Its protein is CASSLAPRVGTPSSYEQYF.

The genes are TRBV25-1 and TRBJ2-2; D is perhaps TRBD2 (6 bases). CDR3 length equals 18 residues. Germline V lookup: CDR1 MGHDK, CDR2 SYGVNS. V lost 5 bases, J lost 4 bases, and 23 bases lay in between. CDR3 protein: CASSTRPGDGGITGELFF. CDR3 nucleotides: TGTGCCAGCAGTACCCGGCCGGGGGATGGCGGAATCACCGGGGAGCTGTTTTTT.

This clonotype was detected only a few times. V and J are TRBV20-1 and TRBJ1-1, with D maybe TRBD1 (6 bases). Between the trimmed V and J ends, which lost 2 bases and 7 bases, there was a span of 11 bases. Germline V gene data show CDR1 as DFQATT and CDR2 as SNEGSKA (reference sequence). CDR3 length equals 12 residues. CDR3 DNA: TGCAGTGCTAGAAGGACAGACCTTGAAGCTTTCTTT. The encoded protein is CSARRTDLEAFF.

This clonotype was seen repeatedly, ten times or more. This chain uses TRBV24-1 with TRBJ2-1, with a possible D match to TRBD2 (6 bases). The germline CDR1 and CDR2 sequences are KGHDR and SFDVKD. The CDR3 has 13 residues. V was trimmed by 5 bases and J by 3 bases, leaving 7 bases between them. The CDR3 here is CATSGSGYNEQFF. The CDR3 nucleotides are TGTGCCACCAGTGGTAGCGGCTACAATGAGCAGTTCTTC.

CDR3 sequence (DNA): TGCGCCAGCAGCTTGGGGACAGGGGGCGGTGGGGCCAACGTCCTGACTTTC. Translating it yields CASSLGTGGGGANVLTF. The chain couples TRBV5-1 to TRBJ2-6; 11 nucleotides match TRBD1. CDR1 and CDR2 from the germline V gene are SGHRS and YFSETQ. The CDR3 is 17 residues long. After removal of 0 bases from V and 3 bases from J, the junction contained 2 bases not matched to a gene.

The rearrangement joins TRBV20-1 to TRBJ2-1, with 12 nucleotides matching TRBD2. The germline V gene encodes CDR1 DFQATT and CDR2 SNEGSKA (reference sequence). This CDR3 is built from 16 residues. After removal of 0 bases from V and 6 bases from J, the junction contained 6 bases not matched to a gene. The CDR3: CSARDKLAGGFNEQFF. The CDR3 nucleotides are TGCAGTGCTAGAGATAAGCTAGCGGGGGGGTTCAATGAGCAGTTCTTC.

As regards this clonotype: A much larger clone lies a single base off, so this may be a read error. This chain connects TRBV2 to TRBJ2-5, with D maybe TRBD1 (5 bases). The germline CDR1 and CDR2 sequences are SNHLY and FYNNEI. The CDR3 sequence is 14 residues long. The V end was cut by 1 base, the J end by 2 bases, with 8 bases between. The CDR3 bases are TGTGCCAGCAGTGAAGGACAGTGTCAAGAGACCCAGTACTTC. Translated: CASSEGQCQETQYF. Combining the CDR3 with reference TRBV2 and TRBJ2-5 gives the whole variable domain EPEVTQTPSHQVTQMGQEVILRCVPISNHLYFYWYRQILGQKVEFLVSFYNNEISEKSEIFDDQFSVERPDGSNFTLKIRSTKLEDSAMYFCASSEGQCQETQYFGPGTRLLVL.

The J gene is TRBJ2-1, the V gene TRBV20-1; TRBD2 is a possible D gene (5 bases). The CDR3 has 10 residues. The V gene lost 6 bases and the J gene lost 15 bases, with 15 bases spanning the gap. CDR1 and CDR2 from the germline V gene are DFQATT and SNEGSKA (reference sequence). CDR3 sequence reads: CSATRVERFF. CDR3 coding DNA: TGCAGTGCCACTAGGGTTGAACGGTTCTTC.

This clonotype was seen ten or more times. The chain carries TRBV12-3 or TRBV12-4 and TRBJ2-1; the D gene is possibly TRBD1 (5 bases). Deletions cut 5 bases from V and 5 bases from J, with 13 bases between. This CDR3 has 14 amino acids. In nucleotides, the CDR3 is TGTGCCAGCAGTCCCCAGGGTGGGAACAATGAGCAGTTCTTC. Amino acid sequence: CASSPQGGNNEQFF.

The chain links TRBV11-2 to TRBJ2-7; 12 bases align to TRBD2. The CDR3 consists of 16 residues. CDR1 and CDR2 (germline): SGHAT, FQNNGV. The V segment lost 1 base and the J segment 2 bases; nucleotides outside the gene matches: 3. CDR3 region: CASSLAPSGGAYEQYF. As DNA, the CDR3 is TGTGCCAGCAGCTTAGCCCCTAGCGGGGGGGCCTACGAGCAGTACTTC. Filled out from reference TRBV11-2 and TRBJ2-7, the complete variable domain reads EAGVAQSPRYKIIEKRQSVAFWCNPISGHATLYWYQQILGQGPKLLIQFQNNGVVDDSQLPKDRFSAERLKGVDSTLKIQPAKLEDSAVYLCASSLAPSGGAYEQYFGPGTRLTVT.

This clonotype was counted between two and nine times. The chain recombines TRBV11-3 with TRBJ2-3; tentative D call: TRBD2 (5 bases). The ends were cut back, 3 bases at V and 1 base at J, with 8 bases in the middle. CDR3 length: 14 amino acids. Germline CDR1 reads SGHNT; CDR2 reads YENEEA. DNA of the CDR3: TGTGCCAGCAGCTTTCATAGCGGCACAGATACGCAGTATTTT. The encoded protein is CASSFHSGTDTQYF.

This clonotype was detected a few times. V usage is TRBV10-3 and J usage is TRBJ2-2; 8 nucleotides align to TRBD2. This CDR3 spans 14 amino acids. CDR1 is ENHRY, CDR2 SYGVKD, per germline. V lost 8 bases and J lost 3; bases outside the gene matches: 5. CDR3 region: CAIREGGYTGELFF. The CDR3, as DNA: TGTGCCATCCGGGAGGGCGGGTACACCGGGGAGCTGTTTTTT.

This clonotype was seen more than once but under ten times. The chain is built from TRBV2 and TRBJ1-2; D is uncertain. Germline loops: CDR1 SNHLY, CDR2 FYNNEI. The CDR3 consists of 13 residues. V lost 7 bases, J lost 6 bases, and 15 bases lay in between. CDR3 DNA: TGTGCCAGCATCCCCCCGACGGGTGATGGCTACACCTTC. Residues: CASIPPTGDGYTF.

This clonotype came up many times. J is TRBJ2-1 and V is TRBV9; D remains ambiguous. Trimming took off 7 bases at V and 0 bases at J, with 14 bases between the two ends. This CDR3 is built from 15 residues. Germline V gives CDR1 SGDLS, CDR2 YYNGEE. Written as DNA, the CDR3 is TGTGCCAGCGCCGAGAAAATCAGCTCCTACAATGAGCAGTTCTTC. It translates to CASAEKISSYNEQFF.

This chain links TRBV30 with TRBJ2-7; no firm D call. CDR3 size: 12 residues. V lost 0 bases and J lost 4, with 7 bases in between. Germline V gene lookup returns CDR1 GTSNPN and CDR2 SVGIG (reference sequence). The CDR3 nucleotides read TGTGCCTGGAGTGTCTACTCTTACGAGCAGTACTTC. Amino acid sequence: CAWSVYSYEQYF.

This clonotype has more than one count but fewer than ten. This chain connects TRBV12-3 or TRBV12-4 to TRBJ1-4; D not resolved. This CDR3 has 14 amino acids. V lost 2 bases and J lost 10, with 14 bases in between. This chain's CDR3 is CASSLSTGGRKLFF. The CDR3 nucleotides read TGTGCCAGCAGTTTATCGACTGGAGGAAGAAAACTGTTTTTT.

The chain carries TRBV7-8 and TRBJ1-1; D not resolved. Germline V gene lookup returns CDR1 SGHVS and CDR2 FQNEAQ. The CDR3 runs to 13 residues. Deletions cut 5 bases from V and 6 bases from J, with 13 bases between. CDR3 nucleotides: TGTGCCAGCAGCCGGTATGAGTCCCCTGAAGCTTTCTTT. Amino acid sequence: CASSRYESPEAFF.

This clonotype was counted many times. CDR3 sequence (DNA): TGTGCCAGCAGCCCGAACACAGATACGCAGTATTTT. This encodes CASSPNTDTQYF. The chain joins TRBV9 to TRBJ2-3, with D unresolved. V was clipped by 4 bases and J by 2 bases, with 5 bases between them. The CDR3 is 12 residues long. Germline CDR1 is SGDLS and CDR2 is YYNGEE.

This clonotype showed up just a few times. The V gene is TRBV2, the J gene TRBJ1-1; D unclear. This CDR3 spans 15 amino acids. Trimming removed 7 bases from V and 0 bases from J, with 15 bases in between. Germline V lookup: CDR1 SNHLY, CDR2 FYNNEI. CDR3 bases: TGTGCCAGCAAGTTAATTCCGAACATGAACACTGAAGCTTTCTTT. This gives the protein CASKLIPNMNTEAFF. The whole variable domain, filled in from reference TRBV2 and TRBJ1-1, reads EPEVTQTPSHQVTQMGQEVILRCVPISNHLYFYWYRQILGQKVEFLVSFYNNEISEKSEIFDDQFSVERPDGSNFTLKIRSTKLEDSAMYFCASKLIPNMNTEAFFGQGTRLTVV.

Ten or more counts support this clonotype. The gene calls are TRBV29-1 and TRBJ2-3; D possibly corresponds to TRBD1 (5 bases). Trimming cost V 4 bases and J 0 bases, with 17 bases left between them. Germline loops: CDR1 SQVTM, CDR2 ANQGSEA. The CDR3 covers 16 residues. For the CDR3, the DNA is TGCAGCGTTGGGGGCGCTCGTCCTTCTAGCACAGATACGCAGTATTTT. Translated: CSVGGARPSSTDTQYF.

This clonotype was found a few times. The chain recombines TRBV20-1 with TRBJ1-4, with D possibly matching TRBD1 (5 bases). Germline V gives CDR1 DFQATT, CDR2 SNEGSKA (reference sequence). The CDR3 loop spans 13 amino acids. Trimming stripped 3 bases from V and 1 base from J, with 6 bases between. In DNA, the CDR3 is TGCAGTGCTAGGACAGTAACTAATGAAAAACTGTTTTTT. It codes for CSARTVTNEKLFF.

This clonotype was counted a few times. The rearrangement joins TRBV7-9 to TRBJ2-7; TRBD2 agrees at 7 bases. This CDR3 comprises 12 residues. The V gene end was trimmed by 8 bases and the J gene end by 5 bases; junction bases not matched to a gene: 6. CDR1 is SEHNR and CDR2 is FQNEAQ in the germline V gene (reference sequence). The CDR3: CASGGEGHEQYF. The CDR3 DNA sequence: TGTGCCAGCGGTGGGGAGGGCCACGAGCAGTACTTC.

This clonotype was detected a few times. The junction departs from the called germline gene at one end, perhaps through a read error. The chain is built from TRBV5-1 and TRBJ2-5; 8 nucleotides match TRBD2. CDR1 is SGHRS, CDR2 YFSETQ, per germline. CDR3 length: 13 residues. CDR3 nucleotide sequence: TGTGCCAGCAGTTTAGCGGGAAAGGAGACCCAGTACTTC. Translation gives CASSLAGKETQYF.

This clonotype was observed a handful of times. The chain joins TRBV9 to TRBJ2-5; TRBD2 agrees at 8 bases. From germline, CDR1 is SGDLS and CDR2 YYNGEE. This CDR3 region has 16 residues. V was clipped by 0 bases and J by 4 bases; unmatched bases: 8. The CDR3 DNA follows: TGTGCCAGCAGCGTAGAACCGGGGGGGGCCGGAGAGACCCAGTACTTC. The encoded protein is CASSVEPGGAGETQYF.

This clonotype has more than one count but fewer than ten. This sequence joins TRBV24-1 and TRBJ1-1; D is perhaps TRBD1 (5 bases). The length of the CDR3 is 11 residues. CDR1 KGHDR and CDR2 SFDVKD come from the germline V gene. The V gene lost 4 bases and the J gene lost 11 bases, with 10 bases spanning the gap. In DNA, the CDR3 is TGTGCCACCAGTGACGGGACTTCGGCTTTCTTT. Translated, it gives CATSDGTSAFF.

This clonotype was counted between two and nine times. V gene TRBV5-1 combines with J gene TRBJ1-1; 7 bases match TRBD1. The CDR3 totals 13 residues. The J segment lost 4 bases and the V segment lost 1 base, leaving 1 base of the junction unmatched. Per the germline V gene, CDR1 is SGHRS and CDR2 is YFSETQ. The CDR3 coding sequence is TGCGCCAGCAGCTTGACAGGGGTCACTGAAGCTTTCTTT. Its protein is CASSLTGVTEAFF. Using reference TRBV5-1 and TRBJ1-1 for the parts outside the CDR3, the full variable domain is KAGVTQTPRYLIKTRGQQVTLSCSPISGHRSVSWYQQTPGQGLQFLFEYFSETQRNKGNFPGRFSGRQFSNSRSEMNVSTLELGDSALYLCASSLTGVTEAFFGQGTRLTVV.

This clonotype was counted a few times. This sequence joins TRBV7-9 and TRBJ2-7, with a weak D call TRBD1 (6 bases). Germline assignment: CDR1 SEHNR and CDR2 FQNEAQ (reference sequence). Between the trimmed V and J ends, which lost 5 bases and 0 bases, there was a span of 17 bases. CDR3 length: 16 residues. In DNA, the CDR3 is TGTGCCAGCAGCCTCCTACAGGGTACTTTCTCCTACGAGCAGTACTTC. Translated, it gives CASSLLQGTFSYEQYF.